This T cell receptor (beta chain) was sequenced during a study of blood T cell repertoires in COVID-19. Study-level information: COVID-19 samples, acute and convalescent, were from the United States, Italy and Spain. The analysed material was cDNA or gDNA that came from T cells, B-cell-depleted T cells, or PBMCs.

Authors' processing steps: Quantification of nucleated cells was approximated via reference gene primer amplification. Some clones are missing from TCRdb's copy, which holds only in-frame ones; the method was immunoSEQ multiplex PCR. The V and J calls and clone size come from that table; D and trimming were worked out from the DNA. The repertoire has hundreds of thousands of clones, around 90% of them found once; the top ten carry roughly 1%. CDR3 length equals 14 residues. Trimming took 6 bases from V and 6 from J; bases not matched to a gene: 5. CDR1 and CDR2 from the germline V gene are SEHNR and FQNEAQ (reference sequence).

This chain joins TRBV7-9 and TRBJ2-3; 11 bases map to TRBD2. The clonotype was recovered from a woman between 40 and 55 years old with COVID-19, enrolled during active disease. The sample was peripheral blood. CDR3 sequence reads: CASRLAGVGDTQYF. Written as DNA, the CDR3 is TGTGCCAGCAGACTAGCGGGAGTAGGTGATACGCAGTATTTT.